This note documents a single TCR beta chain sequence. This clone has more than one count but fewer than ten. The clone's antigen remains unknown. No clone much larger than this one lies a single base away; base qualities are absent. The sample belongs to a study of CD8+ T cells in alopecia areata (dated 2018 in TCRdb). Regarding the research as a whole: The treated patients, all with moderate-to-severe alopecia areata, were enrolled in an open-label pilot trial of oral tofacitinib given at 5 to 10 mg twice daily. Tofacitinib was administered for 6 to 18 months, and 6 months of follow-up off drug were then conducted to assess delayed response and recurrence. In treated patients, disease severity was measured using the SALT score, which gives the percentage of scalp surface area affected. High-throughput TCRbeta sequencing was used to examine T cell clonal expansion in alopecia areata in both the C3H/HeJ mouse model and human patients. On the human side, TCRbeta sequencing was run on scalp tissue and on sorted CD4+ and CD8+ peripheral blood T cells from healthy controls and from alopecia areata patients with either patchy or totalis/universalis disease. Patients on tofacitinib were biopsied at baseline and after 4 and 24 weeks of treatment, and several of the patients also had a later scalp biopsy. Clonality in the scalp was compared among normal scalp (n=4), patchy alopecia areata scalp (n=8), and alopecia totalis/universalis scalp (n=8). RNA came from the PAXgene miRNA kit for fixed scalp, the miRNeasy kit for PBMCs, and the RNeasy kit for mouse skin. Amplification of TCRbeta CDR3 regions was done by immunoSEQ multiplex PCR using 35 Vbeta forward primers and 13 Jbeta reverse primers. Findings and caveats that apply to the study as a whole: During tofacitinib treatment, many expanded lesional clones remained in scalp and blood, and this persistence may partly explain relapse after treatment is stopped. Unlike mouse skin, where gammadelta T cells dominate, normal human skin contains resident alphabeta T cells that get sequenced too, which complicates analysis of the scalp TCR repertoire. With tofacitinib, both scalp clonality and the number of expanded CD8+ clones among the top 100 scalp clones went down significantly. Shared TCR sequences between patients were less evident than in mice, which may be partly attributable to HLA diversity in the patient population. Higher clonality and more expanded CD8+ clones were observed in lesional scalp than in normal scalp, particularly in alopecia totalis/universalis, a finding suggestive of antigenic drive. The treated cohort was small, with a single nonresponder, so links between baseline CD8+ expansion and response need larger studies.

The method was the immunoSEQ multiplex PCR assay. For TCR sequencing, RNA was extracted from every sample and reverse transcribed into cDNA to serve as template. SuperScript III was used for first-strand cDNA synthesis, primed with a 2:1 mix of oligo-dT and random hexamers. Amplification bias was assessed with a synthetic immune receptor repertoire, and residual bias was removed computationally. As for how the authors treated the data: Raw reads were preprocessed to remove errors, and CDR3 was defined according to IMGT conventions as the region from the conserved cysteine to phenylalanine. Clonality was calculated as 1 minus Shannon entropy normalized by log2 of the number of productive unique TCRs. Whether each scalp clone was CD4 or CD8 was inferred by checking scalp TCRbeta sequences against the CD4 and CD8 repertoires from sorted blood. The table was pulled from immuneACCESS by TCRdb, which kept in-frame rearrangements only. Such tables lose some clones; where checked, under half of the loss comes from unresolved V genes, and the rest has no known cause. That table gives V, J and clone size, and the DNA gave D and trimming. Recorded for this sample are about 210,000 clones; under 75% of them occurred a single time. In total, the top ten clones hold approximately 1.4% of the sample.

The CDR3 spans 15 residues, from the cysteine through the phenylalanine. The sequence is cut down to CDR3 DNA, 45 bases in frame from base 1. The germline V gene encodes CDR1 SGHRS and CDR2 YFSETQ. Between the V and J ends, shortened by 5 bases and 0 bases respectively, the junction contains 11 bases. The intended sense of this specimen's time point label: more than three weeks on oral tofacitinib. This specimen's treatment or condition label, per the study, means: oral pan-JAK inhibitor, 5-10 mg twice daily. From alopecia areata patients, peripheral blood was collected along with lesional scalp punch biopsies. After PBMCs were isolated by density centrifugation and stained for CD3, CD4 and CD8, a FACSAria was used to sort CD4+ and CD8+ T cells.

Rearrangement joined TRBV5-1 to TRBJ2-2; the D gene is perhaps TRBD1, on 5 matching bases. The sequencing here drew on CD4+ T cells sorted from blood, taken at week 4, from a patient treated with tofacitinib. The origin of this receptor is a human donor with alopecia areata. The CDR3 protein is CASRPDSANTGELFF. The bases are TGCGCCAGCAGGCCTGACAGCGCGAACACCGGGGAGCTGTTTTTT.